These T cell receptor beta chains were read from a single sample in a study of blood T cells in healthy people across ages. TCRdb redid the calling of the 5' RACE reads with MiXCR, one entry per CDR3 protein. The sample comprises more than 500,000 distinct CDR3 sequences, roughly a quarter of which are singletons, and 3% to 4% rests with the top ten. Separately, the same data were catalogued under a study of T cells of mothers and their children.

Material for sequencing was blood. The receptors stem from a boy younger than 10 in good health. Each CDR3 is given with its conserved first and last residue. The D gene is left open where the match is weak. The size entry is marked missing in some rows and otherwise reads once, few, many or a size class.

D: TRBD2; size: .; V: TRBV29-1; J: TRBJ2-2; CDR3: CSVEDFSGGYTGELFF; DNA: TGCAGCGTTGAAGATTTTAGCGGGGGATACACCGGGGAGCTGTTTTTT
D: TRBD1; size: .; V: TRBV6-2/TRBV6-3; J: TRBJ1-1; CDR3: CASSHRDRAMNTEAFF; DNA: TGTGCCAGCAGTCACCGGGACAGGGCAATGAACACTGAAGCTTTCTTT
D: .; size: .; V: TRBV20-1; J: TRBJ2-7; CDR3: CSDKCRSYYEQYF; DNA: TGCAGTGATAAATGCAGGAGCTACTACGAGCAGTACTTC
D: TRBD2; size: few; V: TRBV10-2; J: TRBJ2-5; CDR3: CASKRGVGVETQYF; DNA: TGCGCCAGCAAGCGGGGGGTGGGAGTAGAGACCCAGTACTTC
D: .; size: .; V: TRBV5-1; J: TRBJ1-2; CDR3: CASSFTGTSGYTF; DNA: TGCGCCAGCAGCTTCACAGGGACGTCTGGCTACACCTTC
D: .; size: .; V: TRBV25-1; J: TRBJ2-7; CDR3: CASSEGALSYEQYF; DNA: TGTGCCAGCAGTGAAGGGGCTCTCTCCTACGAGCAGTACTTC
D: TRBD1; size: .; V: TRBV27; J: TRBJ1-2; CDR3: CASSSRGQGENYGYTF; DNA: TGTGCCAGCAGTTCGAGGGGACAGGGGGAAAACTATGGCTACACCTTC
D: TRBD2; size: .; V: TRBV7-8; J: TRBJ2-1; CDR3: CANSSSAGAYNEQFF; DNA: TGTGCCAACAGCTCAAGCGCGGGGGCCTACAATGAGCAGTTCTTC
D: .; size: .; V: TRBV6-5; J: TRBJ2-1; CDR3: CASRLGTSYSYNEQFF; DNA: TGTGCCAGCAGACTCGGGACCTCATATTCCTACAATGAGCAGTTCTTC
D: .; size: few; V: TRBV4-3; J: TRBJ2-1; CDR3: CASSQERPVAEEQFF; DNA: TGCGCCAGCAGCCAAGAAAGGCCGGTAGCAGAGGAGCAGTTCTTC
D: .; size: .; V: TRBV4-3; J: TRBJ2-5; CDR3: CASSQPFKGDQETQYF; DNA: TGCGCCAGCAGCCAGCCGTTTAAGGGGGACCAAGAGACCCAGTACTTC
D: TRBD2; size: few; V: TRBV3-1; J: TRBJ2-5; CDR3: CASSQARRGVGETQYF; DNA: TGTGCCAGCAGCCAGGCTCGTCGGGGGGTGGGTGAGACCCAGTACTTC
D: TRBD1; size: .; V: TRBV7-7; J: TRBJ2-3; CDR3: CASSLRTGGSAQYF; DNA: TGTGCTAGCAGCTTGAGGACAGGGGGATCCGCGCAGTATTTT
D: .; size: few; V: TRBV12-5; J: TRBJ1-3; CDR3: CASGLVISVDSGNTIYF; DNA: TGTGCTAGTGGTTTGGTAATCTCCGTCGACTCTGGAAACACCATATATTTT
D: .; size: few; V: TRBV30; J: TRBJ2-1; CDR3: CACALSLYNEQFF; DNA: TGTGCCTGTGCTTTGTCCCTCTACAATGAGCAGTTCTTC
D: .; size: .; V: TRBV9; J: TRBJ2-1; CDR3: CASGRGEAAGDEQFF; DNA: TGTGCCAGCGGGAGAGGGGAGGCCGCGGGCGATGAGCAGTTCTTC
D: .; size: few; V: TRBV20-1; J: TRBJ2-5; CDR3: CSASVLYSSQETQYF; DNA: TGCAGTGCTAGCGTACTCTACTCCTCCCAAGAGACCCAGTACTTC
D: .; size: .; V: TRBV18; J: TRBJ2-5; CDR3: CASSPPTSQETQYF; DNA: TGTGCCAGCTCACCACCAACATCGCAAGAGACCCAGTACTTC
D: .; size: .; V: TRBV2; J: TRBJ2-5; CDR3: CASETQYF; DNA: TGTGCTAGTGAGACCCAGTACTTC
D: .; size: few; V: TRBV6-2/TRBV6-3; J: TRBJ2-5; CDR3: CASNPWGQETQYF; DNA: TGTGCCAGCAATCCGTGGGGCCAAGAGACCCAGTACTTC
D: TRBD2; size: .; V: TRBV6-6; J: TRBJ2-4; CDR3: CASSLAGGDKNIQYF; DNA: TGTGCCAGCAGTTTGGCGGGAGGGGACAAAAACATTCAGTACTTC
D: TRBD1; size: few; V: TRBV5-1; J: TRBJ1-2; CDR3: CASSRKDRASGYTF; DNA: TGCGCCAGTAGTCGGAAGGACAGGGCGAGTGGCTACACCTTC
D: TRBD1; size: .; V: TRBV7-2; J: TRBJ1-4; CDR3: CASSFTGTGHNEKLFF; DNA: TGTGCCAGCAGCTTTACCGGGACAGGGCATAATGAAAAACTGTTTTTT
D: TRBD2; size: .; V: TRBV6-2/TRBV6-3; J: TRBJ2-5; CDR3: CASSSLREGRKTQYF; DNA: TGTGCCAGCAGTTCTTTGCGGGAGGGCCGTAAGACCCAGTACTTC
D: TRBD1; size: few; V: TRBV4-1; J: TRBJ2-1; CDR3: CASRGIQGRSYNEQFF; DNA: TGCGCCAGCAGGGGGATACAGGGGCGCTCCTACAATGAGCAGTTCTTC
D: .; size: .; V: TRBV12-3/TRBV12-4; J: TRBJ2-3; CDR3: CASSLGGVSTDAQYF; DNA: TGTGCCAGCAGCCTTGGCGGGGTTAGCACAGATGCGCAGTATTTT
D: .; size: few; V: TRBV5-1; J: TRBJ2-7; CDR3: CASSLASGSAYEQYF; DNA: TGCGCCAGCAGCTTGGCCTCGGGGTCCGCCTACGAGCAGTACTTC